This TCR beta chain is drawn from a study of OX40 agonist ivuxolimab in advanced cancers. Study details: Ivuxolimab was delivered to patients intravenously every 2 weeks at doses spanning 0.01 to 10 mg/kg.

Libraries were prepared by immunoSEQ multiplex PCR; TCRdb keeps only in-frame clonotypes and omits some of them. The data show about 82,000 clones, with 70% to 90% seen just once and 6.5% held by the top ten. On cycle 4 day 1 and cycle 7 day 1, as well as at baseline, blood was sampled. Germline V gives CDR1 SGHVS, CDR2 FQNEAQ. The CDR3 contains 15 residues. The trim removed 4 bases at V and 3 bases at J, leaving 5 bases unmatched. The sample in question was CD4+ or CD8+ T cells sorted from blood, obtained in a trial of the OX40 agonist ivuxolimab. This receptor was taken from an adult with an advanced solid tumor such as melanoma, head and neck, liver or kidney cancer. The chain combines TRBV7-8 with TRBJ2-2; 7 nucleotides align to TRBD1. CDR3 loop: CASSSGDSYTGELFF. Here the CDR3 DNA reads TGTGCCAGCAGCTCTGGGGACAGCTACACCGGGGAGCTGTTTTTT.